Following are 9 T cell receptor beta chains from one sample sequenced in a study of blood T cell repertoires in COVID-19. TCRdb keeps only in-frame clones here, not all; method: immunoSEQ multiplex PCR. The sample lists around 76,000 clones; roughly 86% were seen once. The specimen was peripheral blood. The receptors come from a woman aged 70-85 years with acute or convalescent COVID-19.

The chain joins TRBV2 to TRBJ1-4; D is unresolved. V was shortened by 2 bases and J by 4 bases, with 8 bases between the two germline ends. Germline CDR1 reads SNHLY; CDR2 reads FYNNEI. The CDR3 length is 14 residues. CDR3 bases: TGTGCCAGCAGTGAACTTTTCAGTAATGAAAAACTGTTTTTT. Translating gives CASSELFSNEKLFF.

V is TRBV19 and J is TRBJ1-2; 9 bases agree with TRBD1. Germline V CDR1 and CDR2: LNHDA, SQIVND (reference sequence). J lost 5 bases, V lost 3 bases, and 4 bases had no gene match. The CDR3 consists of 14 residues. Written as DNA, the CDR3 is TGTGCCAGTAGTATTCCGGGACAGGGATATGGCTACACCTTC. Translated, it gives CASSIPGQGYGYTF. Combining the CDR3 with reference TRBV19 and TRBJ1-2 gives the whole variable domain DGGITQSPKYLFRKEGQNVTLSCEQNLNHDAMYWYRQDPGQGLRLIYYSQIVNDFQKGDIAEGYSVSREKKESFPLTVTSAQKNPTAFYLCASSIPGQGYGYTFGSGTRLTVV.

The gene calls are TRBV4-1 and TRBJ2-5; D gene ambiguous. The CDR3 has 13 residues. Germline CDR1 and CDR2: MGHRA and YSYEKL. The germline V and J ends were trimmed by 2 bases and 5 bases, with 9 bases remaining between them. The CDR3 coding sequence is TGCGCCAGCAGCCAAATACTGAGGGAGACCCAGTACTTC. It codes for CASSQILRETQYF.

In DNA form, the CDR3 reads TGTGCCAGCAGCCAAGATCTCACAGGGTTGGATTCACCCCTCCACTTT. It is translated as CASSQDLTGLDSPLHF. The rearrangement uses TRBV3-1 (or the pseudogene TRBV3-2) and TRBJ1-6; D may be TRBD1 (6 bases). The CDR3 extends over 16 amino acids. The germline V and J ends were trimmed by 0 bases and 8 bases, with 14 bases remaining between them. CDR1 and CDR2 (germline): LGHDT, YNNKEL (reference sequence).

The chain's CDR3 is CASSLPSSYNEQFF. CDR3 sequence (DNA): TGTGCCAGCTCTCTTCCGAGCTCCTACAATGAGCAGTTCTTC. The chain employs TRBV7-2 and TRBJ2-1; no definite D call. The V gene lost 8 bases and the J gene lost 0 bases, with 11 bases spanning the gap. The CDR3 has 14 residues. CDR1 SGHTA and CDR2 FQGNSA come from the germline V gene.

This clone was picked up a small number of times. CDR3: CASSITGEHQPQHF. The DNA of the CDR3 is TGTGCCAGTAGTATAACAGGCGAGCATCAGCCCCAGCATTTT. The chain is built from TRBV19 and TRBJ1-5; D might be TRBD1 (5 bases). The CDR3 is 14 amino acids. V dropped 2 bases and J dropped 5 bases, with 10 bases sitting between them. Germline V gene lookup returns CDR1 LNHDA and CDR2 SQIVND (reference sequence).

The CDR3 spells CASSLPGGTNQPQHF. The CDR3 bases are TGTGCCAGCAGTTTACCAGGGGGGACGAATCAGCCCCAGCATTTT. The chain uses TRBV28 and TRBJ1-5; 7 bases agree with TRBD1. Germline V lookup: CDR1 MDHEN, CDR2 SYDVKM. J was trimmed by 4 bases and V by 2 bases; bases with no gene match: 5. The CDR3 totals 15 residues. The complete variable domain, with remaining parts taken from reference TRBV28 and TRBJ1-5, reads DVKVTQSSRYLVKRTGEKVFLECVQDMDHENMFWYRQDPGLGLRLIYFSYDVKMKEKGDIPEGYSVSREKKERFSLILESASTNQTSMYLCASSLPGGTNQPQHFGDGTRLSIL.

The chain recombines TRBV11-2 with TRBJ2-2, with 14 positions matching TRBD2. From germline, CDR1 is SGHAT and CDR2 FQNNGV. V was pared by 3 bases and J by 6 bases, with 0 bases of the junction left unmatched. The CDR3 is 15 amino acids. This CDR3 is CASSLTSGGAGELFF. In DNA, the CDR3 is TGTGCCAGCAGCTTGACTAGCGGGGGGGCCGGGGAGCTGTTTTTT.

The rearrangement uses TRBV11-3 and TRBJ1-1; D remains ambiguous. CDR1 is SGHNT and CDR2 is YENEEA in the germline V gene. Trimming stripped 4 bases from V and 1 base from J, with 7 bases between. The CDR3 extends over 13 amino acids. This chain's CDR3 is CASSSTPNTEAFF. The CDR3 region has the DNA TGTGCCAGCAGCTCGACACCGAACACTGAAGCTTTCTTT. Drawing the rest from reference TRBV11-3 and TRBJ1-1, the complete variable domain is EAGVVQSPRYKIIEKKQPVAFWCNPISGHNTLYWYLQNLGQGPELLIRYENEEAVDDSQLPKDRFSAERLKGVDSTLKIQPAELGDSAVYLCASSSTPNTEAFFGQGTRLTVV.